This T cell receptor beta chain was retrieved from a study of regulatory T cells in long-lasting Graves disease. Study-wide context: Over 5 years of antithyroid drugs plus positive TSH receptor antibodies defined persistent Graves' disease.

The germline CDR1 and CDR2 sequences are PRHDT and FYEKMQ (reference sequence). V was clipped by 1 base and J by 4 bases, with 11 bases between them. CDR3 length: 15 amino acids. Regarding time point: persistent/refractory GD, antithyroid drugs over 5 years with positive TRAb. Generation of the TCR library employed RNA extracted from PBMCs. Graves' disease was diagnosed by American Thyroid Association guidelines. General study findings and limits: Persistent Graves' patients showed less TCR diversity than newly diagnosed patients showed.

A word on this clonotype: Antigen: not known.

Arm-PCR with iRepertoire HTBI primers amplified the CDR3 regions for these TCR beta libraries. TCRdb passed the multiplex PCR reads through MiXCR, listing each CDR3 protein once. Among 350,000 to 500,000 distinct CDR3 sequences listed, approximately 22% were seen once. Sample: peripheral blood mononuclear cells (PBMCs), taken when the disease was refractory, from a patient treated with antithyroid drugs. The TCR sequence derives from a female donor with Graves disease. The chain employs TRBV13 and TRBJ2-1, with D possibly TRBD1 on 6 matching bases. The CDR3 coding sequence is TGTGCCAGCAGCTTAGACAGGGCAACTTACAATGAGCAGTTCTTC. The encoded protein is CASSLDRATYNEQFF.